A single sample gave rise to the 27 T cell receptor beta chains below, sequenced in a study of Ad26.COV2.S vaccination and SARS-CoV-2 variants (dated by TCRdb to about 2021). Library prep was done by the immunoSEQ multiplex PCR assay. The immuneACCESS repertoire file appears here via TCRdb, limited to in-frame rearrangements. These files lack a portion of the clones; in checked studies, under half of the deficit traces to unresolved V genes, and the cause of the others is not known. This sample comprises roughly 300,000 clones, around nine tenths of them detected only once. The ten biggest clones cover about 10% of the sample. The treatment or condition label corresponds to: around 19 received Ad26.COV2.S at low or high dose, single or two shots; 5 received placebo; per-sample allocation not given. Repertoires of vaccine and placebo recipients were sequenced from samples collected on day 63 after the first injection.

This specimen consisted of peripheral blood, obtained in a trial of Ad26.COV2.S vaccine versus placebo. The source is a person between 18 and 65 years old who received the Ad26.COV2.S COVID-19 vaccine or a placebo.

The rearrangement joins TRBV21-1 to TRBJ2-3; the table's D call, TRBD2, was not checked against the DNA. TRBV21-1 is shown as a pseudogene. The CDR3 length is 10 residues. The CDR3 loop is CASNENTQYF. The DNA for the CDR3 is TGTGCCAGCAACGAGAATACGCAGTATTTT.

The chain is built from TRBV5-4 and TRBJ2-3, with 10 bases fitting TRBD2. Trimming cost V 0 bases and J 3 bases; bases outside gene matches: 1. In germline, CDR1 is SGHNT, CDR2 YYREEE (reference sequence). CDR3 length: 15 amino acids. CDR3 sequence: CASSLAAGGTDTQYF. CDR3 DNA: TGTGCCAGCAGCTTGGCAGCGGGAGGGACAGATACGCAGTATTTT.

The rearrangement links TRBV28 to TRBJ1-2; 8 bases agree with TRBD1. The V segment lost 6 bases and the J segment 4 bases; nucleotides outside the gene matches: 7. CDR3 length: 14 amino acids. Germline V gene sequence: CDR1 MDHEN, CDR2 SYDVKM. The CDR3 DNA follows: TGTGCCAGCAGGGATGACAGGGGTGGCTATGGCTACACCTTC. Its protein product is CASRDDRGGYGYTF.

This clone showed up just a few times. This chain connects TRBV4-1 to TRBJ1-5; maybe TRBD1 (5 bases). V lost 3 bases and J lost 1, with 19 bases in between. The CDR3 is 18 amino acids. Germline V lookup: CDR1 MGHRA, CDR2 YSYEKL. CDR3 amino acids: CASSQYSGTLRSNQPQHF. As DNA, the CDR3 is TGCGCCAGCAGCCAGTACTCCGGGACCCTGAGGAGCAATCAGCCCCAGCATTTT.

The V gene is TRBV29-1, the J gene TRBJ1-2, with a possible D match to TRBD1 (5 bases). Germline CDR1 reads SQVTM; CDR2 reads ANQGSEA. The CDR3 totals 13 residues. V lost 0 bases, J lost 3 bases, and 8 bases lay in between. CDR3: CSVEDIQDYGYTF. The CDR3, as DNA: TGCAGCGTTGAAGATATACAGGACTATGGCTACACCTTC.

The CDR3 DNA reads as TGTGCCGTCAGACGGCAGGGGGGAGTCAATGAGCAGTTCTTC. Residues: CAVRRQGGVNEQFF. The V call is TRBV2, the J call TRBJ2-1, with a possible D match to TRBD1 (7 bases). Trimming shortened V by 11 bases and J by 6 bases, and 20 bases separated the two germline ends. The CDR3 extends over 14 amino acids. Germline CDR1 SNHLY, CDR2 FYNNEI.

This clone was counted between two and nine times. The chain links TRBV10-3 to TRBJ2-2, with TRBD2 as a possible D gene (5 bases). The V gene lost 6 bases and the J gene lost 0 bases, with 11 bases spanning the gap. The CDR3 is 15 residues long. From germline, CDR1 is ENHRY and CDR2 SYGVKD. CDR3: CAISRGGSNTGELFF. DNA for the CDR3: TGTGCCATCAGCAGAGGAGGATCGAACACCGGGGAGCTGTTTTTT.

The J gene is TRBJ2-7, the V gene TRBV5-1, with D possibly matching TRBD1 (6 bases). V was pared by 0 bases and J by 12 bases, with 22 bases between. The length of the CDR3 is 15 residues. Germline values: CDR1 SGHRS, CDR2 YFSETQ. The CDR3 coding sequence is TGCGCCAGCAGCTTGGGCGCAGGGGCCTCTCAGGCGCGGTACTTC. It specifies CASSLGAGASQARYF.

This clone came up a few times. The rearrangement links TRBV6-4 to TRBJ1-5, with D unresolved. Germline V gene sequence: CDR1 MRHNA, CDR2 SNTAGT. The CDR3 covers 12 residues. V shed 2 bases and J shed 10 bases, with 9 bases lying between them. The CDR3 nucleotides read TGTGCCAGCAGTGACGGTCGAAGACCCCAGCATTTT. Amino acid sequence: CASSDGRRPQHF.

This chain connects TRBV7-3 to TRBJ2-1; 12 positions match TRBD2. Trimming at V came to 4 bases and at J to 7 bases, leaving 5 bases not matched to a gene. Germline assignment: CDR1 SGHTA and CDR2 FQGTGA. The CDR3 is 15 residues long. CDR3 amino acids: CASSSATSGRNEQFF. The CDR3 coding sequence is TGTGCCAGCAGCTCCGCGACTAGCGGGAGAAATGAGCAGTTCTTC.

V usage is TRBV6-2 or TRBV6-3 and J usage is TRBJ2-2; 10 nucleotides match TRBD2. Trimming cost V 6 bases and J 5 bases; bases outside gene matches: 18. CDR1 and CDR2 from the germline V gene are MNHEY and SVGEGT. CDR3 size: 19 residues. The CDR3 nucleotides are TGTGCCAGCAGCCTCGCCGCGGTAGCGGGAGGCCCTGGGACCGGGGAGCTGTTTTTT. It is translated as CASSLAAVAGGPGTGELFF.

Concerning this clone: Other DNA sequences in the sample encode the same CDR3. The gene calls are TRBV18 and TRBJ1-1; unclear D gene. This CDR3 comprises 14 residues. Looked up from germline, CDR1 is KGHSH and CDR2 is LQKENI. V lost 3 bases to trimming and J lost 1 base, with 9 bases between them. The DNA for the CDR3 is TGTGCCAGCTCACCCCCGGGAGGGAACACTGAAGCTTTCTTT. Translating gives CASSPPGGNTEAFF.

CDR3 in amino acids: CASGFSGANVLTF. CDR3 bases: TGTGCTAGTGGTTTCTCTGGGGCCAACGTCCTGACTTTC. V gene TRBV12-5 combines with J gene TRBJ2-6; no clear D. The CDR3 sequence is 13 residues long. Germline loops: CDR1 LGHNT, CDR2 FRNRAP. The ends were cut back, 3 bases at V and 0 bases at J, with 0 bases in the middle.

The CDR3 DNA is TGTGCCAGTAGTGTCCGCCCCAAGCGGGAGGGCCGCTACAATGAGCAGTTCTTC. It codes for CASSVRPKREGRYNEQFF. The chain combines TRBV19 with TRBJ2-1, with TRBD2 matching over 10 bases. J gave up 3 bases and V 5 bases, and 13 bases lay outside the gene matches. Looked up from germline, CDR1 is LNHDA and CDR2 is SQIVND (reference sequence). The CDR3 is 18 amino acids.

The CDR3 nucleotides read TGTGCCAGCAGTGATTTACTAGCGGAAGCACCAGCAGATACGCAGTATTTT. Translating it yields CASSDLLAEAPADTQYF. The chain employs TRBV2 and TRBJ2-3; 8 bases align to TRBD2. The CDR3 consists of 17 residues. V gave up 3 bases and J gave up 4 bases; unmatched junction bases: 12. CDR1 and CDR2 from the germline V gene are SNHLY and FYNNEI.

This sequence joins TRBV5-8 and TRBJ2-2; possibly TRBD1 for D (5 bases). The CDR3 is made up of 16 amino acids. V lost 0 bases and J 1 base, leaving 10 bases between the germline ends. The V gene's germline CDR1 is SGHTS and CDR2 YDEGEE. The DNA of the CDR3 is TGTGCCAGCAGCTTGGTCCCAGGGAAGAACACCGGGGAGCTGTTTTTT. Translated: CASSLVPGKNTGELFF.

The chain carries TRBV28 and TRBJ2-5; perhaps TRBD1 as D (6 bases). Trimming removed 4 bases from V and 1 base from J, with 16 bases in between. The CDR3 is 16 amino acids. The germline V gene has CDR1 MDHEN and CDR2 SYDVKM. This chain's CDR3 is CASSSPTGNLQETQYF. Here the CDR3 DNA reads TGTGCCAGCAGTTCCCCAACAGGGAACCTCCAAGAGACCCAGTACTTC.

The rearrangement joins TRBV7-9 to TRBJ2-3, with TRBD1 matching 8 bases. With 3 bases clipped from V and 3 bases from J, the junction kept 11 bases outside the gene matches. The CDR3 is 17 amino acids. The germline CDR1 and CDR2 sequences are SEHNR and FQNEAQ (reference sequence). Here the CDR3 reads CASSFIGQGMGTDTQYF. The CDR3 coding sequence is TGTGCCAGCAGCTTTATCGGACAGGGAATGGGAACAGATACGCAGTATTTT.

This clone was counted only a few times. The gene calls are TRBV6-2 or TRBV6-3 and TRBJ2-2; D is perhaps TRBD1 or TRBD2 (5 bases each). This CDR3 has 15 residues. V lost 4 bases to trimming and J lost 0 bases, with 9 bases between them. CDR1 and CDR2 (germline): MNHEY, SVGEGT. The CDR3 is CASSLQGPNTGELFF. As DNA, the CDR3 is TGTGCCAGCAGTTTGCAGGGACCGAACACCGGGGAGCTGTTTTTT.

The chain uses TRBV19 and TRBJ1-5; D unresolved. The CDR3 consists of 14 residues. The germline gives CDR1 LNHDA, CDR2 SQIVND (reference sequence). V dropped 3 bases and J dropped 9 bases, with 15 bases sitting between them. In nucleotides, the CDR3 is TGTGCCAGTAGTATCCAAGAAGGTCGTCTGCCCCAGCATTTT. Amino acids: CASSIQEGRLPQHF. Combining the CDR3 with reference TRBV19 and TRBJ1-5 gives the whole variable domain DGGITQSPKYLFRKEGQNVTLSCEQNLNHDAMYWYRQDPGQGLRLIYYSQIVNDFQKGDIAEGYSVSREKKESFPLTVTSAQKNPTAFYLCASSIQEGRLPQHFGDGTRLSIL.

The chain links TRBV29-1 to TRBJ2-2, with D perhaps given as TRBD1 or TRBD2 (6 bases each). Per germline, CDR1 SQVTM and CDR2 ANQGSEA. V lost 7 bases and J 2 bases, leaving 11 bases between the germline ends. The CDR3 covers 13 residues. CDR3 protein: CSAEGGNTGELFF. The CDR3 nucleotides read TGCAGCGCTGAGGGGGGCAACACCGGGGAGCTGTTTTTT.

The chain couples TRBV3-1 (or the pseudogene TRBV3-2) to TRBJ2-5; D remains ambiguous. CDR1 and CDR2 from the germline V gene are LGHDT and YNNKEL (reference sequence). The V end lost 5 bases, the J end lost 7 bases, and 8 bases lay between the germline ends. CDR3 length equals 11 residues. CDR3 in amino acids: CASSGYWTQYF. The DNA for the CDR3 is TGTGCCAGCAGCGGGTATTGGACCCAGTACTTC.

This clone was detected a few times. The chain couples TRBV14 to TRBJ1-2; D gene uncertain. In germline, CDR1 is SGHDN, CDR2 FVKESK. This CDR3 spans 14 amino acids. The V gene lost 0 bases and the J gene lost 4 bases, with 9 bases spanning the gap. CDR3 region: CASSQERASYGYTF. Written as DNA, the CDR3 is TGTGCCAGCAGCCAAGAAAGGGCCAGCTATGGCTACACCTTC.

V gene TRBV27 combines with J gene TRBJ1-1; no clear D. The V end lost 5 bases, the J end lost 0 bases, and 4 bases lay between the germline ends. This CDR3 is built from 12 residues. CDR1 MNHEY and CDR2 SMNVEV come from the germline V gene (reference sequence). The CDR3, as DNA: TGTGCCAGCAGTGAAGTGAACACTGAAGCTTTCTTT. Translated: CASSEVNTEAFF.

This chain uses TRBV12-3 or TRBV12-4 with TRBJ2-7, with D possibly TRBD1 on 5 matching bases. The V and J ends lost 6 bases and 6 bases respectively, with 15 bases between them. CDR3 length equals 13 residues. CDR3 DNA sequence: TGTGCCAGCAGACCGGACACGCCGGGCGAGCAGTACTTC. It yields the protein CASRPDTPGEQYF.

This chain links TRBV28 with TRBJ2-3; 11 bases are a match to TRBD1. V shed 4 bases and J 4 bases; nucleotides not matched to a gene: 4. Germline CDR1 reads MDHEN; CDR2 reads SYDVKM. CDR3 size: 15 residues. The DNA for the CDR3 is TGTGCCAGCAGTTGGACAGGGGGCCGTCCAGATACGCAGTATTTT. This codes for CASSWTGGRPDTQYF.

The chain employs TRBV24-1 and TRBJ1-2; D ambiguous. V was pared by 1 base and J by 5 bases, with 7 bases between. The CDR3 covers 13 residues. CDR1 is KGHDR and CDR2 is SFDVKD in the germline V gene. CDR3 protein: CATSDFENYGYTF. The CDR3 bases are TGTGCCACCAGTGATTTTGAGAATTATGGCTACACCTTC.